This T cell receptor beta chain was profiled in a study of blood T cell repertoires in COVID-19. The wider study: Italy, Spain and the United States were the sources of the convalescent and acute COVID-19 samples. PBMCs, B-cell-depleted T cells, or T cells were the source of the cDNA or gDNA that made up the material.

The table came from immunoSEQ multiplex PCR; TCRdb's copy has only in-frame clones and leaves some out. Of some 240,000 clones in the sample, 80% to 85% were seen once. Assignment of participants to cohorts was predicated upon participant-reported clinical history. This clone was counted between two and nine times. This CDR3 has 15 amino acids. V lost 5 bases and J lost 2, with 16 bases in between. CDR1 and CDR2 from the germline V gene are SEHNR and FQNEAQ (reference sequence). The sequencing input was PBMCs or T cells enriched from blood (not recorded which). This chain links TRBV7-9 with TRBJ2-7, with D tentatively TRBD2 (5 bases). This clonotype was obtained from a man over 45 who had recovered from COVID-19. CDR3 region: CASSDLATEAYEQYF. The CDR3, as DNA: TGTGCCAGCAGCGACTTAGCCACGGAGGCCTACGAGCAGTACTTC.